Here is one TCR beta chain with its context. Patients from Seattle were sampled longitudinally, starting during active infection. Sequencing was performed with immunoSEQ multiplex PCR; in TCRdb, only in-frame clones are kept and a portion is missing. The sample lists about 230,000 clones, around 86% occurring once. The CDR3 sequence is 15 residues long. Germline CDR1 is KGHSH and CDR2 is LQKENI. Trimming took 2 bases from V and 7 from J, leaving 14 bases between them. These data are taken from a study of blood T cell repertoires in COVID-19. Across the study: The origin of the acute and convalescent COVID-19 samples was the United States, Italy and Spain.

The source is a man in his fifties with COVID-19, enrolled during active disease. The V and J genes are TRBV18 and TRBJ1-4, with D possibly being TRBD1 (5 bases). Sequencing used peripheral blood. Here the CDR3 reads CASSPGGARAEKLFF. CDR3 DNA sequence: TGTGCCAGCTCACCAGGAGGGGCCCGCGCTGAAAAACTGTTTTTT.